The next 17 T cell receptor beta chains were all read from a single sample in a study of blood T cell repertoires in COVID-19. The repertoire was sequenced with immunoSEQ multiplex PCR; TCRdb's copy has only in-frame clones and lacks some. The data contain 220,000 or so clones, around 86% of them seen just once; the ten biggest clones take up roughly 10%. Sequenced sample: peripheral blood. The source of these receptors is a woman in her fifties or sixties with COVID-19, enrolled during active disease.

The chain employs TRBV5-1 and TRBJ1-2, with 9 bases lining up with TRBD1. Per the germline V gene, CDR1 is SGHRS and CDR2 is YFSETQ. The CDR3 loop spans 15 amino acids. Losses at the gene ends were 0 bases for V and 4 bases for J; bases not matched to a gene: 4. The CDR3 loop is CASSLEPGQGYGYTF. The CDR3 DNA reads as TGCGCCAGCAGCTTGGAGCCGGGACAGGGCTATGGCTACACCTTC.

CDR3 loop: CASSYLRAEYTEAFF. The CDR3 region has the DNA TGTGCCAGCAGCTACCTCAGGGCGGAGTACACTGAAGCTTTCTTT. The gene calls are TRBV13 and TRBJ1-1; perhaps TRBD1 as D (5 bases). In germline, CDR1 is PRHDT, CDR2 FYEKMQ (reference sequence). Deletions cut 4 bases from V and 3 bases from J, with 15 bases between. CDR3 length: 15 residues.

This clone was detected only once. The CDR3 DNA reads as TGTGCCAGCAGCTTAGCCGGTGGCGGCCTCTCTGGAAACACCATATATTTT. Translation: CASSLAGGGLSGNTIYF. The J gene is TRBJ1-3, the V gene TRBV11-3, with D unclear. The CDR3 is 17 amino acids. Per germline, CDR1 SGHNT and CDR2 YENEEA. The germline V and J ends were trimmed by 1 base and 0 bases, with 13 bases remaining between them.

The chain is built from TRBV6-1 and TRBJ1-2; D unclear. Looked up from germline, CDR1 is MNHNS and CDR2 is SASEGT. The ends were cut back, 2 bases at V and 4 bases at J, with 8 bases in the middle. The CDR3 spans 13 residues. CDR3 sequence: CASSELGSYGYTF. CDR3 in DNA: TGTGCCAGCAGTGAATTGGGCAGCTATGGCTACACCTTC.

This clone was recorded only once. This sequence joins TRBV6-6 and TRBJ1-6; 7 positions agree with TRBD1. Germline CDR1 and CDR2: MNHNY and SVGAGI (reference sequence). J gave up 5 bases and V 0 bases, and 1 base lay outside the gene matches. The CDR3 runs 15 residues. The CDR3 sequence: CASSYSGTDNSPLHF. CDR3 nucleotide sequence: TGTGCCAGCAGTTACTCTGGGACAGATAATTCACCCCTCCACTTT.

The CDR3 DNA reads TGTGCCAGCTCACAAACCGCAGACATTCAGTACTTC. It specifies CASSQTADIQYF. The V gene is TRBV18, the J gene TRBJ2-4, with no clear D. Germline-derived CDR1 and CDR2 are KGHSH and LQKENI. Trimming took off 4 bases at V and 8 bases at J, with 9 bases between the two ends. The CDR3 totals 12 residues.

This rearrangement joins TRBV25-1 to TRBJ1-3; D is unclear. The ends were cut back, 2 bases at V and 1 base at J, with 6 bases in the middle. The CDR3 is made up of 14 amino acids. Germline V lookup: CDR1 MGHDK, CDR2 SYGVNS. Here the CDR3 reads CASSEHGSGNTIYF. CDR3 in DNA: TGTGCCAGCAGTGAACACGGTTCTGGAAACACCATATATTTT.

CDR3 bases: TGTGCCAGCAGCTTTCCCCTCGGCGAGCAGTACGTC. Its translation: CASSFPLGEQYV. This sequence joins TRBV5-6 and TRBJ2-7, with no clear D. V lost 2 bases to trimming and J lost 6 bases, with 9 bases between them. Germline V gene sequence: CDR1 SGHDT, CDR2 YYEEEE. The CDR3 is 12 amino acids.

The chain joins TRBV7-6 to TRBJ2-3; no clear D. Germline values: CDR1 SGHVS, CDR2 FNYEAQ. CDR3 length: 13 amino acids. The V end lost 5 bases, the J end lost 5 bases, and 11 bases lay between the germline ends. For the CDR3, the DNA is TGTGCCAGCAGCCGAAAGGAGATAGATACGCAGTATTTT. Translated, it gives CASSRKEIDTQYF.

In this sample, this clone turned up once. This chain links TRBV2 with TRBJ2-7, with D maybe TRBD2 (6 bases). The CDR3 loop spans 13 amino acids. Trimming took off 9 bases at V and 5 bases at J, with 17 bases between the two ends. The germline V gene encodes CDR1 SNHLY and CDR2 FYNNEI. CDR3 sequence reads: CARGAAGNNEQYF. The CDR3 DNA is TGTGCCAGAGGGGCGGCGGGGAATAACGAGCAGTACTTC.

The chain has TRBV12-3 or TRBV12-4 and TRBJ2-3; D gene ambiguous. Trimming shortened V by 6 bases and J by 3 bases, and 10 bases separated the two germline ends. The CDR3 runs to 13 residues. CDR3 protein: CASRAIRTDTQYF. DNA of the CDR3: TGTGCCAGCAGAGCCATTCGGACAGATACGCAGTATTTT.

This chain links TRBV7-8 with TRBJ2-2; possibly TRBD1 for D (5 bases). The CDR3 spans 14 residues. V was shortened by 2 bases and J by 6 bases, with 10 bases between the two germline ends. Germline V gives CDR1 SGHVS, CDR2 FQNEAQ. CDR3 sequence reads: CASSLIQGPGELFF. CDR3 nucleotide sequence: TGTGCCAGCAGCTTAATTCAGGGTCCCGGGGAGCTGTTTTTT.

The CDR3 reads CASRRTGTYEQYF. The DNA of the CDR3 is TGTGCCAGCAGAAGGACAGGGACGTACGAGCAGTACTTC. The rearrangement links TRBV28 to TRBJ2-7; 8 nucleotides agree with TRBD1. Trimming at V came to 6 bases and at J to 4 bases, leaving 5 bases not matched to a gene. The CDR3 covers 13 residues. Per the germline V gene, CDR1 is MDHEN and CDR2 is SYDVKM.

J is TRBJ1-2 and V is TRBV30; no clear D gene. This CDR3 spans 13 amino acids. V lost 7 bases and J lost 11, with 23 bases in between. Germline values: CDR1 GTSNPN, CDR2 SVGIG (reference sequence). CDR3 amino acids: CAFTLRRTLGYTF. The CDR3, as DNA: TGTGCCTTCACCCTGCGCCGGACTTTGGGGTACACCTTC. Looking up the rest from reference TRBV30 and TRBJ1-2 gives the full variable domain: SQTIHQWPATLVQPVGSPLSLECTVEGTSNPNLYWYRQAAGRGLQLLFYSVGIGQISSEVPQNLSASRPQDRQFILSSKKLLLSDSGFYLCAFTLRRTLGYTFGSGTRLTVV.

The chain links TRBV27 to TRBJ2-1; 10 bases fit TRBD2. The CDR3 extends over 13 amino acids. Germline V gene lookup returns CDR1 MNHEY and CDR2 SMNVEV (reference sequence). V lost 11 bases to trimming and J lost 6 bases; unmatched junction nucleotides: 7. As DNA, the CDR3 is TGTGCCTCGGGGCTAGCGGGGGTCAATGAGCAGTTCTTC. It codes for CASGLAGVNEQFF.

Written as DNA, the CDR3 is TGTGCCAGCAGCCAAGCCGGGGTCCCCACAGATACGCAGTATTTT. Protein sequence: CASSQAGVPTDTQYF. The rearrangement links TRBV3-1 (or the pseudogene TRBV3-2) to TRBJ2-3; a possible D gene is TRBD2 (5 bases). The CDR3 loop spans 15 amino acids. V gave up 1 base and J gave up 2 bases, with 10 bases separating them. Germline V lookup: CDR1 LGHDT, CDR2 YNNKEL (reference sequence).

V usage is TRBV7-9 and J usage is TRBJ2-1, with a possible D match to TRBD1 (5 bases). Trimming stripped 3 bases from V and 7 bases from J, with 7 bases between. CDR1 is SEHNR, CDR2 FQNEAQ, per germline (reference sequence). The CDR3 extends over 12 amino acids. The CDR3 bases are TGTGCCAGCAGCTTCGACAGTAATGAGCAGTTCTTC. Translated: CASSFDSNEQFF.